Presented here are 29 T cell receptor beta chains from one specimen sequenced in a study of blood T cell repertoires in COVID-19 (dated by TCRdb to about 2020). Libraries were built with the immunoSEQ multiplex PCR assay. TCRdb re-hosts the immuneACCESS table, in-frame sequences only. Its copies lack some clones; in the studies checked, an unresolved V gene accounts for under half of them, and the cause for the rest is not known. The sample data list almost 400,000 clones, and roughly 90% of these were observed just once. The top ten clones comprise approximately 0.96% of the sample. The sample consisted of PBMCs or T cells enriched from blood (not recorded which). Every receptor here comes from a woman in her 30s with acute COVID-19.

The gene calls are TRBV6-5 and TRBJ1-4; D unclear. V was pared by 4 bases and J by 8 bases, with 14 bases between. Germline V lookup: CDR1 MNHEY, CDR2 SVGAGI. The CDR3 has 14 residues. This chain's CDR3 is CASSSREVREKLFF. The CDR3 region has the DNA TGTGCCAGCAGTTCCCGGGAAGTGAGGGAAAAACTGTTTTTT.

This chain uses TRBV7-3 with TRBJ2-1, with D perhaps matching TRBD2 (5 bases). V gave up 3 bases and J gave up 0 bases, with 12 bases separating them. Germline-derived CDR1 and CDR2 are SGHTA and FQGTGA. The CDR3 is made up of 16 amino acids. The CDR3: CASSFGVTSSYNEQFF. The CDR3 coding sequence is TGTGCCAGCAGCTTCGGGGTCACGAGCTCCTACAATGAGCAGTTCTTC. Drawing the rest from reference TRBV7-3 and TRBJ2-1, the complete variable domain is GAGVSQTPSNKVTEKGKYVELRCDPISGHTALYWYRQSLGQGPEFLIYFQGTGAADDSGLPNDRFFAVRPEGSVSTLKIQRTERGDSAVYLCASSFGVTSSYNEQFFGPGTRLTVL.

This rearrangement joins TRBV27 to TRBJ2-2; D is perhaps TRBD1 (5 bases). Germline V lookup: CDR1 MNHEY, CDR2 SMNVEV (reference sequence). This CDR3 is built from 15 residues. Trimming removed 5 bases from V and 4 bases from J, with 14 bases in between. CDR3: CASSLRGRGTGELFF. The DNA for the CDR3 is TGTGCCAGCAGTCTTCGTGGAAGGGGCACCGGGGAGCTGTTTTTT.

CDR3 sequence reads: CASSDPGSALGEQFF. In DNA, the CDR3 is TGCGCCAGCAGTGACCCGGGATCGGCCTTGGGGGAGCAGTTCTTC. This chain joins TRBV10-1 and TRBJ2-1; weak D call: TRBD2 (5 bases). Looked up from germline, CDR1 is WNHNN and CDR2 is SYGVQD (reference sequence). V was trimmed by 3 bases and J by 10 bases, leaving 19 bases between them. The CDR3 is made up of 15 amino acids.

This clone has more than one count but fewer than ten. CDR3 in amino acids: CASSDLGSGYGYTF. In nucleotides, the CDR3 is TGTGCCAGCAGTGATCTGGGGAGCGGCTATGGCTACACCTTC. V usage is TRBV2 and J usage is TRBJ1-2, with D uncertain. The V gene's germline CDR1 is SNHLY and CDR2 FYNNEI. V lost 3 bases and J 4 bases, leaving 12 bases between the germline ends. The CDR3 length is 14 residues.

The chain recombines TRBV19 with TRBJ2-2; D not resolved. The CDR3 consists of 15 residues. Deletions cut 1 base from V and 2 bases from J, with 8 bases between. CDR1 and CDR2 (germline): LNHDA, SQIVND (reference sequence). CDR3 in DNA: TGTGCCAGTAGTATAGTTTCAGGCAACACCGGGGAGCTGTTTTTT. Translation gives CASSIVSGNTGELFF. Looking up the rest from reference TRBV19 and TRBJ2-2 gives the full variable domain: DGGITQSPKYLFRKEGQNVTLSCEQNLNHDAMYWYRQDPGQGLRLIYYSQIVNDFQKGDIAEGYSVSREKKESFPLTVTSAQKNPTAFYLCASSIVSGNTGELFFGEGSRLTVL.

This clone occurred once. The chain uses TRBV29-1 and TRBJ1-2; TRBD1 matches at 12 bases. The CDR3 runs 14 residues. Per germline, CDR1 SQVTM and CDR2 ANQGSEA. V shed 4 bases and J 9 bases; nucleotides not matched to a gene: 9. The CDR3 protein is CSVGGGQGASSYTF. The CDR3 DNA is TGCAGCGTTGGTGGGGGACAGGGGGCAAGTAGCTACACCTTC.

The rearrangement links TRBV19 to TRBJ1-6; possible D gene TRBD1, 5 bases. This CDR3 region has 18 residues. The V gene's germline CDR1 is LNHDA and CDR2 SQIVND (reference sequence). The germline V and J ends were trimmed by 7 bases and 0 bases, with 19 bases remaining between them. The CDR3 loop is CASTRGRTPSSYNSPLHF. CDR3 DNA: TGTGCCAGTACCAGAGGAAGGACACCCAGCTCCTATAATTCACCCCTCCACTTT.

The genes are TRBV14 and TRBJ2-3; D is possibly TRBD2 (5 bases). This CDR3 spans 15 amino acids. Per the germline V gene, CDR1 is SGHDN and CDR2 is FVKESK. Trimming removed 1 base at V and 2 bases at J, with 10 bases between. CDR3 in DNA: TGTGCCAGCAGCCAAGTCGCGGGTCTCACAGATACGCAGTATTTT. Amino acids: CASSQVAGLTDTQYF.

As DNA, the CDR3 is TGCGCCAGCAGCTTGGTGGTCGGAGGATCCTACGAGCAGTACTTC. Translating it yields CASSLVVGGSYEQYF. The V call is TRBV5-1, the J call TRBJ2-7; TRBD2 might be the D (5 bases). Deletions cut 0 bases from V and 1 base from J, with 11 bases between. Germline CDR1 SGHRS, CDR2 YFSETQ. The CDR3 contains 15 residues.

The V and J genes are TRBV19 and TRBJ2-2; D ambiguous. This CDR3 contains 13 residues. In germline, CDR1 is LNHDA, CDR2 SQIVND (reference sequence). V lost 3 bases and J lost 4, with 6 bases in between. Written as DNA, the CDR3 is TGTGCCAGTAGTATGGCTCCCACCGGGGAGCTGTTTTTT. Protein: CASSMAPTGELFF.

The V gene is TRBV24-1, the J gene TRBJ1-6; TRBD1 matches at 11 bases. CDR3 size: 15 residues. Germline V lookup: CDR1 KGHDR, CDR2 SFDVKD. V lost 4 bases and J lost 10; bases outside the gene matches: 5. The CDR3 nucleotides read TGTGCCACCAGTGACGACGGGACAGGGGGATCACCCCTCCACTTT. Protein: CATSDDGTGGSPLHF.

This chain links TRBV24-1 with TRBJ1-4; TRBD1 aligns across 7 bases. The CDR3 consists of 15 residues. V lost 2 bases, J lost 7 bases, and 6 bases stayed unmatched. The germline V gene encodes CDR1 KGHDR and CDR2 SFDVKD. The CDR3: CATSDSRGRPEKLFF. In DNA, the CDR3 is TGTGCCACCAGTGATTCAAGGGGGCGACCTGAAAAACTGTTTTTT.

The genes are TRBV9 and TRBJ2-2, with 11 positions matching TRBD2. In germline, CDR1 is SGDLS, CDR2 YYNGEE. Trimming took 3 bases from V and 10 from J; bases not matched to a gene: 8. The CDR3 totals 15 residues. CDR3 in amino acids: CASSETSGGGLELFF. CDR3 DNA: TGTGCCAGCAGCGAAACTAGCGGGGGAGGTTTGGAGCTGTTTTTT.

V is TRBV30 and J is TRBJ2-3; perhaps TRBD1 as D (6 bases). This CDR3 has 13 residues. Germline values: CDR1 GTSNPN, CDR2 SVGIG (reference sequence). The germline V and J ends were trimmed by 2 bases and 4 bases, with 10 bases remaining between them. Here the CDR3 DNA reads TGTGCCTGGAGTCAGGGGATCCCAGATACGCAGTATTTT. Protein product: CAWSQGIPDTQYF.

This chain joins TRBV21-1 and TRBJ1-5. TRBV21-1 is given as a pseudogene. The CDR3 has 16 amino acids. CDR3 in amino acids: CASSLYTYRGNQPQHF. The CDR3 DNA reads as TGTGCCAGCAGCCTATACACTTACCGGGGCAATCAGCCCCAGCATTTT.

CDR3 in amino acids: CASSVFREAGNTIYF. The CDR3 DNA reads TGCGCCAGCAGCGTCTTTCGGGAAGCTGGAAACACCATATATTTT. The chain links TRBV4-1 to TRBJ1-3, with no clear D. The CDR3 covers 15 residues. Germline V gene sequence: CDR1 MGHRA, CDR2 YSYEKL. V was trimmed by 5 bases and J by 2 bases, leaving 13 bases between them.

The rearrangement joins TRBV15 to TRBJ1-3; the match to TRBD1 covers 8 bases. After removal of 8 bases from V and 0 bases from J, the junction contained 3 bases not matched to a gene. Per the germline V gene, CDR1 is LNHNV and CDR2 is YYDKDF (reference sequence). This CDR3 has 14 amino acids. The CDR3 reads CATGDRGSGNTIYF. The DNA of the CDR3 is TGTGCCACCGGCGACAGGGGCTCTGGAAACACCATATATTTT.

V gene TRBV29-1 combines with J gene TRBJ2-1; 7 bases align to TRBD2. The J segment lost 0 bases and the V segment lost 4 bases, leaving 12 bases of the junction unmatched. The CDR3 loop spans 17 amino acids. Germline CDR1 is SQVTM and CDR2 is ANQGSEA. The CDR3 protein is CSVVYTPAGDSYNEQFF. DNA of the CDR3: TGCAGCGTTGTTTATACTCCGGCGGGGGACTCCTACAATGAGCAGTTCTTC.

The CDR3 bases are TGTGCCTGGAGTACCTCAGGGGACGAGCAGTACTTC. Translated: CAWSTSGDEQYF. V usage is TRBV30 and J usage is TRBJ2-7, with a possible D match to TRBD1 (6 bases). V was trimmed by 2 bases and J by 5 bases, leaving 10 bases between them. The length of the CDR3 is 12 residues. Germline V CDR1 and CDR2: GTSNPN, SVGIG (reference sequence).

The genes are TRBV3-1 (or the pseudogene TRBV3-2) and TRBJ2-7, with 12 bases aligning to TRBD1. V lost 1 base and J lost 5; bases outside the gene matches: 9. The germline V gene has CDR1 LGHDT and CDR2 YNNKEL (reference sequence). CDR3 size: 17 residues. The CDR3 nucleotides read TGTGCCAGCAGCCAAGGGTCTTCGGGACAGGGGGCCCACGAGCAGTACTTC. Its protein product is CASSQGSSGQGAHEQYF.

V and J are TRBV4-3 and TRBJ1-1; 7 bases fit TRBD1. Trimming took 4 bases from V and 5 from J; bases not matched to a gene: 10. The CDR3 is 15 residues long. Looked up from germline, CDR1 is LGHNA and CDR2 is YSLEER. The CDR3 DNA reads TGCGCCAGCAGCCCCCAGACAGGGTGGTGGACTGAAGCTTTCTTT. Its protein is CASSPQTGWWTEAFF.

V usage is TRBV10-1 and J usage is TRBJ2-7; D might be TRBD2 (5 bases). Germline V gene lookup returns CDR1 WNHNN and CDR2 SYGVQD (reference sequence). This CDR3 has 18 residues. V was shortened by 0 bases and J by 4 bases, with 22 bases between the two germline ends. This chain's CDR3 is CASSESTLGQDSSYEQYF. The CDR3 coding sequence is TGCGCCAGCAGTGAGTCGACTCTTGGGCAGGACTCGTCTTACGAGCAGTACTTC.

The genes are TRBV30 and TRBJ1-2; possibly TRBD1 for D (5 bases). With 3 bases removed from V and 0 bases from J, the gap between germline ends came to 17 bases. The CDR3 totals 16 residues. Looked up from germline, CDR1 is GTSNPN and CDR2 is SVGIG (reference sequence). Here the CDR3 DNA reads TGTGCCTGGAGACGGGCAGGGATTGGGTCTAACTATGGCTACACCTTC. It codes for CAWRRAGIGSNYGYTF.

The chain carries TRBV3-1 (or the pseudogene TRBV3-2) and TRBJ2-7, with TRBD2 identical over 12 bases. The J segment lost 4 bases and the V segment lost 8 bases, leaving 3 bases of the junction unmatched. Looked up from germline, CDR1 is LGHDT and CDR2 is YNNKEL (reference sequence). The CDR3 totals 13 residues. The CDR3 DNA sequence: TGTGCCAGCCAGACTAGCGGGGGTTACGAGCAGTACTTC. This sequence encodes CASQTSGGYEQYF.

The genes are TRBV3-1 (or the pseudogene TRBV3-2) and TRBJ2-1, with TRBD2 identical over 11 bases. Germline V gene lookup returns CDR1 LGHDT and CDR2 YNNKEL (reference sequence). V was pared by 5 bases and J by 7 bases, with 4 bases of the junction left unmatched. CDR3 size: 14 residues. The CDR3 spells CASSALAGGNEQFF. The DNA for the CDR3 is TGTGCCAGCAGCGCGCTAGCGGGGGGTAATGAGCAGTTCTTC.

The chain employs TRBV14 and TRBJ1-5; D is possibly TRBD1 (5 bases). V shed 4 bases and J shed 2 bases, with 6 bases lying between them. The CDR3 spans 13 residues. CDR1 and CDR2 (germline): SGHDN, FVKESK. CDR3 sequence: CASSRGGNQPQHF. In DNA form, the CDR3 reads TGTGCCAGCAGCCGGGGGGGCAATCAGCCCCAGCATTTT.

This clone was recorded once. The chain's CDR3 is CASSTDRGTEAFF. In DNA form, the CDR3 reads TGTGCCAGCAGCACGGACAGGGGGACCGAAGCTTTCTTT. The rearrangement uses TRBV7-3 and TRBJ1-1; 10 bases line up with TRBD1. The CDR3 has 13 amino acids. The trim removed 5 bases at V and 8 bases at J, leaving 5 bases unmatched. Germline CDR1 reads SGHTA; CDR2 reads FQGTGA.

The chain links TRBV24-1 to TRBJ2-2; D gene ambiguous. CDR1 and CDR2 from the germline V gene are KGHDR and SFDVKD. The CDR3 has 14 residues. V lost 2 bases, J lost 2 bases, and 5 bases lay in between. Here the CDR3 DNA reads TGTGCCACCAGTGATTGGGCTAACACCGGGGAGCTGTTTTTT. Its translation is CATSDWANTGELFF.